This passage covers 31 T cell receptor beta chains from one sample sequenced in a study of post-analysis software for immune sequencing data. For these receptors, no antigen is known. TCR beta cDNA libraries included unique molecular identifiers. Each CDR3 protein is one row after TCRdb ran MiXCR on the PCR reads. The table records roughly 800,000 distinct CDR3 sequences, about 57% of them present only once. Study-wide points: About five TRBV segments were more frequent in patients than controls; TRBV5-6, TRBV5-1 and TRBV20-1 belonged to this group.

The sequencing input was blood. The receptors originated from a girl aged 10-17 years with multiple sclerosis.

This rearrangement joins TRBV5-1 to TRBJ2-4; D possibly corresponds to TRBD2 (5 bases). The CDR3 runs to 17 residues. Germline assignment: CDR1 SGHRS and CDR2 YFSETQ. Trimming cost V 1 base and J 1 base, with 15 bases left between them. CDR3 DNA: TGCGCCAGCAGCTTGTTCTCTAGCTTGTTGGCCAAAAACATTCAGTACTTC. It yields the protein CASSLFSSLLAKNIQYF.

This clonotype was detected only a few times. The chain links TRBV6-4 to TRBJ2-1, with 8 bases lining up with TRBD2. Trimming removed 0 bases from V and 4 bases from J; junction bases left unmatched: 5. The CDR3 covers 16 residues. Per the germline V gene, CDR1 is MRHNA and CDR2 is SNTAGT. This CDR3 reads CASSDSGTRLYNEQFF. CDR3 coding DNA: TGTGCCAGCAGTGACTCTGGGACTAGACTATACAATGAGCAGTTCTTC.

The J gene is TRBJ2-7, the V gene TRBV20-1, with 10 nucleotides matching TRBD2. Germline loops: CDR1 DFQATT, CDR2 SNEGSKA (reference sequence). The CDR3 is 15 amino acids. V trimming: 0 bases; J trimming: 3 bases; junction bases outside the gene matches: 5. CDR3 coding DNA: TGCAGTGCTAGAGATGGAGGACTAGCGGACTACGAGCAGTACTTC. Amino acid sequence: CSARDGGLADYEQYF.

The rearrangement links TRBV6-5 to TRBJ2-7, with TRBD1 as a possible D gene (6 bases). The J call is doubtful: the DNA matches TRBJ2-5 better. Germline lookup yields CDR1 MNHEY and CDR2 SVGAGI. The CDR3 runs 15 residues. The CDR3 loop is CASSYPSGTTQTQYF. Here the CDR3 DNA reads TGTGCCAGCAGTTACCCTTCCGGGACAACGCAGACCCAGTACTTC.

This clonotype was detected once. The chain joins TRBV7-6 to TRBJ1-2; D call uncertain. Deletions cut 3 bases from V and 7 bases from J, with 12 bases between. Germline-derived CDR1 and CDR2 are SGHVS and FNYEAQ. The CDR3 covers 13 residues. The CDR3 DNA reads as TGTGCCAGCAGCTTCCGGAGTGAGGGTGGCTACACCTTC. This codes for CASSFRSEGGYTF.

This chain connects TRBV7-6 to TRBJ2-3; D might be TRBD1 (7 bases). Germline V gene data show CDR1 as SGHVS and CDR2 as FNYEAQ. Trimming took 5 bases from V and 2 from J, leaving 17 bases between them. The CDR3 contains 16 residues. The chain's CDR3 is CASSPSGGGFTDTQYF. In DNA form, the CDR3 reads TGTGCCAGCAGCCCCTCCGGAGGGGGCTTCACAGATACGCAGTATTTT. Full variable domain (rest looked up from reference TRBV7-6 and TRBJ2-3): GAGVSQSPRYKVTKRGQDVALRCDPISGHVSLYWYRQALGQGPEFLTYFNYEAQQDKSGLPNDRFSAERPEGSISTLTIQRTEQRDSAMYRCASSPSGGGFTDTQYFGPGTRLTVL.

The genes are TRBV5-6 and TRBJ1-2, with 7 bases matching TRBD1. Germline CDR1 SGHDT, CDR2 YYEEEE. The V gene end was trimmed by 4 bases and the J gene end by 2 bases; junction bases not matched to a gene: 14. The CDR3 covers 17 residues. The CDR3 loop is CASSPTRFGQANYGYTF. The DNA of the CDR3 is TGTGCCAGCAGCCCTACCCGATTTGGACAGGCGAACTATGGCTACACCTTC. The whole variable domain, remainder taken from reference TRBV5-6 and TRBJ1-2, is DAGVTQSPTHLIKTRGQQVTLRCSPKSGHDTVSWYQQALGQGPQFIFQYYEEEERQRGNFPDRFSGHQFPNYSSELNVNALLLGDSALYLCASSPTRFGQANYGYTFGSGTRLTVV.

The V call is TRBV2, the J call TRBJ2-7; D call uncertain. CDR1 and CDR2 (germline): SNHLY, FYNNEI. V was trimmed by 10 bases and J by 3 bases, leaving 10 bases between them. The CDR3 covers 11 residues. The CDR3 loop reads CATAARYEQYF. The CDR3 region has the DNA TGTGCCACAGCCGCGCGCTACGAGCAGTACTTC.

The chain employs TRBV10-3 and TRBJ2-4; possible D gene TRBD2, 6 bases. Judging by the DNA end, TRBJ2-7 fits better; the J call may be wrong. Germline values: CDR1 ENHRY, CDR2 SYGVKD. The length of the CDR3 is 13 residues. CDR3 nucleotide sequence: TGTGCCATCAGGGCGGGACGGCACTACGAGCAGTACTTC. It translates to CAIRAGRHYEQYF.

The chain uses TRBV10-3 and TRBJ2-3, with 9 positions matching TRBD2. V was pared by 10 bases and J by 11 bases, with 16 bases of the junction left unmatched. The CDR3 is 14 residues long. Germline CDR1 is ENHRY and CDR2 is SYGVKD. CDR3 residues: CASRLAERQNMQYF. In DNA form, the CDR3 reads TGTGCCAGCCGACTAGCGGAGAGGCAGAATATGCAGTATTTT.

There are a few counts of this clonotype. V usage is TRBV7-3 and J usage is TRBJ2-5; D remains unclear. Per germline, CDR1 SGHTA and CDR2 FQGTGA. This CDR3 has 13 amino acids. V was cut by 4 bases and J by 5 bases, with 11 bases left in between. This CDR3 reads CASSSRHTETQYF. The CDR3 nucleotides are TGTGCCAGCAGCTCGCGACATACGGAGACCCAGTACTTC.

V gene TRBV20-1 combines with J gene TRBJ2-7, with 8 nucleotides matching TRBD2. The CDR3 extends over 15 amino acids. V shed 6 bases and J 7 bases; nucleotides not matched to a gene: 17. The germline V gene encodes CDR1 DFQATT and CDR2 SNEGSKA (reference sequence). The CDR3 region is CSAPSGLADYNEQYF. CDR3 sequence (DNA): TGCAGTGCCCCAAGTGGACTAGCAGACTACAATGAGCAGTACTTC.

The chain employs TRBV29-1 and TRBJ2-7; 11 positions match TRBD2. V lost 0 bases to trimming and J lost 0 bases; unmatched junction nucleotides: 13. The CDR3 totals 19 residues. CDR1 and CDR2 from the germline V gene are SQVTM and ANQGSEA. The CDR3 coding sequence is TGCAGCGTTGAAGACTGGGGTTTGACTAGCGGGAAGAGCTCCTACGAGCAGTACTTC. This gives the protein CSVEDWGLTSGKSSYEQYF.

The chain joins TRBV25-1 to TRBJ2-7; no definite D call. This CDR3 comprises 12 residues. The V gene's germline CDR1 is MGHDK and CDR2 SYGVNS. Trimming removed 5 bases from V and 2 bases from J, with 7 bases in between. The CDR3 DNA follows: TGTGCCAGCAGTAGCTGGCCCTACGAGCAGTACTTC. It translates to CASSSWPYEQYF.

The sample holds a few counts of this clonotype. V and J are TRBV20-1 and TRBJ2-1; 12 bases are shared with TRBD2. Germline lookup yields CDR1 DFQATT and CDR2 SNEGSKA (reference sequence). The length of the CDR3 is 13 residues. V shed 6 bases, J shed 4 bases, and the junction held 1 base outside the gene matches. DNA for the CDR3: TGCAGTGCACTAGCGGGGGGATACAATGAGCAGTTCTTC. Its protein product is CSALAGGYNEQFF.

V usage is TRBV20-1 and J usage is TRBJ2-1; D might be TRBD1 (6 bases). The CDR3 contains 15 residues. Germline loops: CDR1 DFQATT, CDR2 SNEGSKA (reference sequence). V was cut by 4 bases and J by 0 bases, with 13 bases left in between. CDR3 protein: CSATTGSSSYNEQFF. CDR3 DNA: TGCAGTGCTACCACAGGGTCCAGCTCCTACAATGAGCAGTTCTTC.

This clonotype was detected a few times. The chain carries TRBV12-3 or TRBV12-4 and TRBJ1-3, with unresolved D. The ends were cut back, 3 bases at V and 3 bases at J, with 9 bases in the middle. The CDR3 has 14 residues. In nucleotides, the CDR3 is TGTGCCAGCAGTTTGTTGGGAATTGGAAACACCATATATTTT. Translation gives CASSLLGIGNTIYF.

This sequence joins TRBV12-3 or TRBV12-4 and TRBJ1-1; a possible D gene is TRBD1 (5 bases). This CDR3 has 14 residues. The V gene lost 7 bases and the J gene lost 2 bases, with 14 bases spanning the gap. Written as DNA, the CDR3 is TGTGCCAGCAAGGGTGGACATTCTAACACTGAAGCTTTCTTT. Translating it yields CASKGGHSNTEAFF.

The chain has TRBV5-1 and TRBJ2-5; D may be TRBD2 (7 bases). The CDR3 runs 16 residues. CDR1 SGHRS and CDR2 YFSETQ come from the germline V gene. Trimming left V 0 bases short and J 4 bases short, with 16 bases between. This CDR3 is CASSLEGGRIRETQYF. CDR3 in DNA: TGCGCCAGCAGCTTGGAGGGGGGGAGAATCCGAGAGACCCAGTACTTC.

The rearrangement links TRBV7-2 to TRBJ2-5; D is uncertain. CDR3 length: 14 amino acids. Germline lookup yields CDR1 SGHTA and CDR2 FQGNSA. V lost 1 base to trimming and J lost 5 bases, with 11 bases between them. CDR3 loop: CASSLGRGAETQYF. The CDR3, as DNA: TGTGCCAGCAGCTTAGGTCGCGGAGCGGAGACCCAGTACTTC.

This clonotype has just a few counts. The rearrangement joins TRBV4-1 to TRBJ1-2, with 7 positions matching TRBD1. The J segment lost 2 bases and the V segment lost 0 bases, leaving 12 bases of the junction unmatched. Per germline, CDR1 MGHRA and CDR2 YSYEKL. CDR3 length equals 18 residues. The CDR3 protein is CASSQDRLSGGNNYGYTF. CDR3 in DNA: TGCGCCAGCAGCCAAGATCGTCTTTCAGGGGGGAACAACTATGGCTACACCTTC.

The V and J genes are TRBV20-1 and TRBJ2-1; the D gene is possibly TRBD1 (5 bases). This CDR3 is 14 amino acids long. From germline, CDR1 is DFQATT and CDR2 SNEGSKA (reference sequence). V lost 0 bases, J lost 8 bases, and 14 bases lay in between. In DNA form, the CDR3 reads TGCAGTGCTAGAGATCTATTGACAGTCGATGAGCAGTTCTTC. This translates into CSARDLLTVDEQFF.

The chain recombines TRBV20-1 with TRBJ2-6, with D perhaps TRBD1 (5 bases). Trimming removed 2 bases at V and 0 bases at J, with 11 bases between. This CDR3 comprises 16 residues. Per germline, CDR1 DFQATT and CDR2 SNEGSKA (reference sequence). The CDR3 coding sequence is TGCAGTGCTAGATCAGACAGCCACTCTGGGGCCAACGTCCTGACTTTC. Translating it yields CSARSDSHSGANVLTF.

V usage is TRBV6-5 and J usage is TRBJ2-7, with TRBD1 identical over 9 bases. This CDR3 is 13 amino acids long. Germline V gene sequence: CDR1 MNHEY, CDR2 SVGAGI. The junction had 7 bases not matched to a gene; V was cut back by 9 bases and J by 4 bases. CDR3 DNA: TGTGCCAGTTTCGGGACAGGGTCTTACGAGCAGTACTTC. Its protein product is CASFGTGSYEQYF.

This sequence joins TRBV7-3 and TRBJ2-1; possibly TRBD1 for D (6 bases). Trimming removed 5 bases from V and 7 bases from J, with 21 bases in between. This CDR3 has 16 residues. Germline V gene data show CDR1 as SGHTA and CDR2 as FQGTGA. In DNA, the CDR3 is TGTGCCAGCAGCCCTCAACAGGGAACAACCGGGAATGAGCAGTTCTTC. Protein sequence: CASSPQQGTTGNEQFF.

This rearrangement joins TRBV9 to TRBJ2-7; 8 bases are shared with TRBD2. The germline V gene encodes CDR1 SGDLS and CDR2 YYNGEE. Losses at the gene ends were 3 bases for V and 3 bases for J; bases not matched to a gene: 5. The CDR3 extends over 14 amino acids. CDR3 nucleotide sequence: TGTGCCAGCAGCGCGGGGGGGACTCTCTACGAGCAGTACTTC. Its translation is CASSAGGTLYEQYF.

This chain joins TRBV29-1 and TRBJ2-1, with 8 bases matching TRBD2. V was clipped by 6 bases and J by 9 bases; unmatched bases: 10. This CDR3 has 13 amino acids. Germline loops: CDR1 SQVTM, CDR2 ANQGSEA. The DNA for the CDR3 is TGCAGCGTGCGAGGGACTAGGCGGTTTGAGCAGTTCTTC. Its translation is CSVRGTRRFEQFF.

This chain uses TRBV28 with TRBJ2-3; 8 bases agree with TRBD1. CDR3 length equals 16 residues. Germline CDR1 reads MDHEN; CDR2 reads SYDVKM. Trimming at V came to 7 bases and at J to 5 bases, leaving 14 bases not matched to a gene. As DNA, the CDR3 is TGTGCCAGCATGATTTTGACAGGGGCAAGAGGAGATACGCAGTATTTT. Its translation: CASMILTGARGDTQYF. Looking up the rest from reference TRBV28 and TRBJ2-3 gives the full variable domain: DVKVTQSSRYLVKRTGEKVFLECVQDMDHENMFWYRQDPGLGLRLIYFSYDVKMKEKGDIPEGYSVSREKKERFSLILESASTNQTSMYLCASMILTGARGDTQYFGPGTRLTVL.

This clonotype appeared a few times. The J gene is TRBJ2-7, the V gene TRBV4-1, with D perhaps TRBD1 (6 bases). The CDR3 has 15 amino acids. CDR1 is MGHRA and CDR2 is YSYEKL in the germline V gene. V shed 0 bases and J shed 3 bases, with 12 bases lying between them. CDR3 region: CASSQELGAFYEQYF. The CDR3 DNA reads as TGCGCCAGCAGCCAAGAGTTGGGGGCATTCTACGAGCAGTACTTC.

The sample holds a few counts of this clonotype. The gene calls are TRBV20-1 and TRBJ2-1, with a tentative D call TRBD2 (5 bases). Trimming took 3 bases from V and 0 from J, leaving 9 bases between them. The CDR3 extends over 14 amino acids. Germline V lookup: CDR1 DFQATT, CDR2 SNEGSKA (reference sequence). CDR3 loop: CSARSSVSYNEQFF. CDR3 in DNA: TGCAGTGCTAGGAGTAGCGTCTCCTACAATGAGCAGTTCTTC.

This clonotype appeared a single time. The chain is built from TRBV2 and TRBJ1-2; perhaps TRBD1 as D (6 bases). Germline V gene data show CDR1 as SNHLY and CDR2 as FYNNEI. This CDR3 has 12 amino acids. The ends were cut back, 6 bases at V and 7 bases at J, with 12 bases in the middle. The CDR3 coding sequence is TGTGCCAGCAGGTTGGGGACAACTGGCTACACCTTC. Protein: CASRLGTTGYTF. The full variable domain, with the rest looked up from reference TRBV2 and TRBJ1-2, is EPEVTQTPSHQVTQMGQEVILRCVPISNHLYFYWYRQILGQKVEFLVSFYNNEISEKSEIFDDQFSVERPDGSNFTLKIRSTKLEDSAMYFCASRLGTTGYTFGSGTRLTVV.